One and the same sample provided the 19 T cell receptor beta chains below, sequenced in a study of cytomegalovirus exposure and HLA in healthy donors. PCR primers comprised 60 Vbeta and 13 Jbeta primers. The assay was immunoSEQ multiplex PCR, and TCRdb's table has in-frame clones only and misses some. Of some 140,000 clones in the sample, 80% were seen once. The sample was PBMCs. The receptor source for this set is a man aged 25-45 years in good health.

The gene calls are TRBV7-2 and TRBJ2-7, with TRBD1 identical over 12 bases. The CDR3 consists of 17 residues. From germline, CDR1 is SGHTA and CDR2 FQGNSA. The V and J ends lost 5 bases and 7 bases, in that order; junction bases with no gene match: 15. The CDR3 region has the DNA TGTGCCAGCAGCATACGGGCCCCGGGACAGGGGGCACGGGAGCAGTACTTC. Protein sequence: CASSIRAPGQGAREQYF.

The chain combines TRBV5-1 with TRBJ2-2, with D unresolved. From germline, CDR1 is SGHRS and CDR2 YFSETQ. The ends were cut back, 1 base at V and 9 bases at J, with 13 bases in the middle. The CDR3 runs 14 residues. CDR3 coding DNA: TGCGCCAGCAGCTTGCCCAACAGTCCGCGGGAGCTGTTTTTT. Amino acids: CASSLPNSPRELFF.

J is TRBJ1-3 and V is TRBV14; 8 nucleotides align to TRBD1. Trimming removed 3 bases from V and 1 base from J; junction bases left unmatched: 5. Germline CDR1 SGHDN, CDR2 FVKESK. The CDR3 covers 16 residues. CDR3 loop: CASSHGGTGSGNTIYF. CDR3 nucleotide sequence: TGTGCCAGCAGCCACGGTGGGACAGGATCTGGAAACACCATATATTTT.

The rearrangement joins TRBV18 to TRBJ2-3; TRBD2 matches at 14 bases. V dropped 0 bases and J dropped 2; count of bases not matched to a gene: 1. The CDR3 totals 17 residues. Germline V gives CDR1 KGHSH, CDR2 LQKENI. The CDR3 coding sequence is TGTGCCAGCTCACCACCGGGACTAGCGGGAGTCACAGATACGCAGTATTTT. Amino acid sequence: CASSPPGLAGVTDTQYF.

The J gene is TRBJ2-5, the V gene TRBV27; a weak D match, TRBD2 (6 bases). The J call could be wrong; TRBJ2-7 is a better fit for the DNA end. There are 14 residues in the CDR3. Germline assignment: CDR1 MNHEY and CDR2 SMNVEV (reference sequence). The CDR3 sequence: CASSLSTSPLEQYF. In DNA form, the CDR3 reads TGTGCCAGCAGTTTATCGACTAGTCCTCTCGAGCAGTACTTC.

The rearrangement links TRBV9 to TRBJ2-1, with D perhaps matching TRBD2 (5 bases). Germline V gene data show CDR1 as SGDLS and CDR2 as YYNGEE. Trimming stripped 0 bases from V and 7 bases from J, with 17 bases between. There are 16 residues in the CDR3. CDR3 sequence (DNA): TGTGCCAGCAGCGTAGTACCCCTAGCCTTGGGGAATGAGCAGTTCTTC. This encodes CASSVVPLALGNEQFF.

The chain uses TRBV28 and TRBJ1-5; D is uncertain. The CDR3 runs 13 residues. CDR1 MDHEN and CDR2 SYDVKM come from the germline V gene. V was shortened by 8 bases and J by 0 bases, with 8 bases between the two germline ends. CDR3 amino acids: CASSEVSNQPQHF. The CDR3 DNA reads TGTGCCAGCTCGGAGGTTAGCAATCAGCCCCAGCATTTT.

The chain has TRBV28 and TRBJ2-7; a weak D match, TRBD2 (5 bases). Germline CDR1 and CDR2: MDHEN and SYDVKM. The CDR3 runs to 11 residues. V was clipped by 10 bases and J by 1 base, with 8 bases between them. The chain's CDR3 is CATKRSYEQYF. CDR3 nucleotides: TGTGCCACCAAGCGGTCCTACGAGCAGTACTTC.

The V call is TRBV5-1, the J call TRBJ2-7; D is unclear. Trimming left V 0 bases short and J 0 bases short, with 4 bases between. The germline V gene has CDR1 SGHRS and CDR2 YFSETQ. The CDR3 length is 13 residues. The CDR3 spells CASSLVGSYEQYF. The CDR3 DNA reads as TGCGCCAGCAGCTTGGTCGGCTCCTACGAGCAGTACTTC.

The CDR3 nucleotides read TGTGCCTGGAGTTCCGGACAGGGCGGGTATGAAAAACTGTTTTTT. Translated, it gives CAWSSGQGGYEKLFF. The chain employs TRBV30 and TRBJ1-4; 8 bases are shared with TRBD1. This CDR3 is 15 amino acids long. V dropped 2 bases and J dropped 6; count of bases not matched to a gene: 8. CDR1 is GTSNPN, CDR2 SVGIG, per germline (reference sequence).

V is TRBV7-6 and J is TRBJ2-3; D not certain. This CDR3 contains 15 residues. The V gene's germline CDR1 is SGHVS and CDR2 FNYEAQ. The ends were cut back, 1 base at V and 1 base at J, with 9 bases in the middle. The CDR3 protein is CASSLVGVGTDTQYF. DNA of the CDR3: TGTGCCAGCAGCTTAGTAGGAGTTGGCACAGATACGCAGTATTTT. The full variable domain, with the rest looked up from reference TRBV7-6 and TRBJ2-3, is GAGVSQSPRYKVTKRGQDVALRCDPISGHVSLYWYRQALGQGPEFLTYFNYEAQQDKSGLPNDRFSAERPEGSISTLTIQRTEQRDSAMYRCASSLVGVGTDTQYFGPGTRLTVL.

A single count supports this clone. This rearrangement joins TRBV5-4 to TRBJ2-7; 8 bases match TRBD1. Germline-derived CDR1 and CDR2 are SGHNT and YYREEE (reference sequence). The CDR3 has 14 residues. Trimming removed 3 bases from V and 2 bases from J; junction bases left unmatched: 4. The CDR3 loop reads CASSYRDRPYEQYF. The CDR3 DNA is TGTGCCAGCAGCTACCGGGACAGGCCCTACGAGCAGTACTTC.

This clone was seen a single time. The chain employs TRBV7-9 and TRBJ1-3; D is unresolved. The CDR3 contains 15 residues. Trimming stripped 4 bases from V and 4 bases from J, with 14 bases between. CDR1 SEHNR and CDR2 FQNEAQ come from the germline V gene (reference sequence). The CDR3 loop reads CASSSGVASGNTIYF. As DNA, the CDR3 is TGTGCCAGCAGCTCGGGAGTTGCCTCGGGAAACACCATATATTTT.

The chain links TRBV7-3 to TRBJ2-3; unclear D gene. Germline V gene sequence: CDR1 SGHTA, CDR2 FQGTGA. CDR3 length equals 14 residues. V dropped 2 bases and J dropped 0 bases, with 6 bases sitting between them. CDR3 sequence reads: CASSLAISTDTQYF. The CDR3 DNA reads as TGTGCCAGCAGCTTAGCGATTAGCACAGATACGCAGTATTTT. Combining the CDR3 with reference TRBV7-3 and TRBJ2-3 gives the whole variable domain GAGVSQTPSNKVTEKGKYVELRCDPISGHTALYWYRQSLGQGPEFLIYFQGTGAADDSGLPNDRFFAVRPEGSVSTLKIQRTERGDSAVYLCASSLAISTDTQYFGPGTRLTVL.

J is TRBJ1-2 and V is TRBV7-2; TRBD1 agrees at 7 bases. Germline CDR1 and CDR2: SGHTA and FQGNSA. The V gene end was trimmed by 3 bases and the J gene end by 3 bases; junction bases not matched to a gene: 4. CDR3 length: 14 amino acids. DNA for the CDR3: TGTGCCAGCAGCTTTACAGGGGAGGACTATGGCTACACCTTC. Translating gives CASSFTGEDYGYTF.

The chain couples TRBV6-5 to TRBJ1-4, with 7 bases matching TRBD1. This CDR3 comprises 14 residues. Germline CDR1 MNHEY, CDR2 SVGAGI. Trimming cost V 5 bases and J 4 bases; bases outside gene matches: 4. The CDR3 coding sequence is TGTGCCAGCAGTCAGACAGGGATTAATGAAAAACTGTTTTTT. Translation gives CASSQTGINEKLFF.

This clone showed up just once. The genes are TRBV11-2 and TRBJ2-3; a possible D gene is TRBD1 (5 bases). CDR3 size: 15 residues. CDR1 is SGHAT, CDR2 FQNNGV, per germline. V lost 2 bases and J lost 6, with 15 bases in between. As DNA, the CDR3 is TGTGCCAGCAGCTTACGGCCCAATGCAGGGGATACGCAGTATTTT. This translates into CASSLRPNAGDTQYF.

CDR3 in DNA: TGCAGCGTTGGCAGGGCCTACGAGCAGTACTTC. Protein product: CSVGRAYEQYF. V is TRBV29-1 and J is TRBJ2-7; the D gene is possibly TRBD1 (5 bases). The V and J ends lost 4 bases and 2 bases respectively, with 6 bases between them. The CDR3 runs to 11 residues. Germline assignment: CDR1 SQVTM and CDR2 ANQGSEA.

The V gene is TRBV19, the J gene TRBJ1-1; the D gene is possibly TRBD1 (6 bases). Germline CDR1 LNHDA, CDR2 SQIVND (reference sequence). This CDR3 region has 14 residues. The germline V and J ends were trimmed by 7 bases and 2 bases, with 14 bases remaining between them. This CDR3 reads CASTRGQFNTEAFF. CDR3 bases: TGTGCCAGTACCCGAGGACAGTTTAACACTGAAGCTTTCTTT.